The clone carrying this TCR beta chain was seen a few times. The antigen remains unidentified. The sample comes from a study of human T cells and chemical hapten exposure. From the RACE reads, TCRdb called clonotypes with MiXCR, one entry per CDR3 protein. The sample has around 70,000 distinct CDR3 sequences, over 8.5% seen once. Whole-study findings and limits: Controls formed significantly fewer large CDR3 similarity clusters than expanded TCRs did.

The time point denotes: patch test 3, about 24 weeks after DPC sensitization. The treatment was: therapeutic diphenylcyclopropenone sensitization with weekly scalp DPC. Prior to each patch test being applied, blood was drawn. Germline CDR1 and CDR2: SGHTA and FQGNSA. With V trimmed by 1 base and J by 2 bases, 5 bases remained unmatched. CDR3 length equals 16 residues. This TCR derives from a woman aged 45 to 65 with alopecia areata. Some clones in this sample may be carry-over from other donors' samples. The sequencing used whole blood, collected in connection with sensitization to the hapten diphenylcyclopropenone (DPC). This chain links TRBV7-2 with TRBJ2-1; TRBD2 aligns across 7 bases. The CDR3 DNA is TGTGCCAGCAGCTTAGTGGGGGGGAGCCCCTACAATGAGCAGTTCTTC. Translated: CASSLVGGSPYNEQFF.